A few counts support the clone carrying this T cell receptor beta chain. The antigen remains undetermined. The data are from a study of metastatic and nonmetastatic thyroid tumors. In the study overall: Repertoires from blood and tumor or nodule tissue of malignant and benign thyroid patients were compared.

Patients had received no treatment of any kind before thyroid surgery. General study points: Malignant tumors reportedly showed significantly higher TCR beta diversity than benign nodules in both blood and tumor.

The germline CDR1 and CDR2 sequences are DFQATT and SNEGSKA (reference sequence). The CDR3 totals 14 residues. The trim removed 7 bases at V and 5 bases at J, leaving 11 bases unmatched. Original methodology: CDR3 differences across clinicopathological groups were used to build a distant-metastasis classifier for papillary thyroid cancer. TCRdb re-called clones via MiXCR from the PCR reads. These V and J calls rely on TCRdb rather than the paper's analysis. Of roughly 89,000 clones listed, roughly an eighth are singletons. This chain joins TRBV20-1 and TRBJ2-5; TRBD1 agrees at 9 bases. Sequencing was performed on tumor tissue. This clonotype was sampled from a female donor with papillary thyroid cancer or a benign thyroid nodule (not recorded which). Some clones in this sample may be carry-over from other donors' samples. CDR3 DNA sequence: TGCAGTGGGGTAGACAGGGGGAAGGATGAGACCCAGTACTTC. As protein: CSGVDRGKDETQYF.